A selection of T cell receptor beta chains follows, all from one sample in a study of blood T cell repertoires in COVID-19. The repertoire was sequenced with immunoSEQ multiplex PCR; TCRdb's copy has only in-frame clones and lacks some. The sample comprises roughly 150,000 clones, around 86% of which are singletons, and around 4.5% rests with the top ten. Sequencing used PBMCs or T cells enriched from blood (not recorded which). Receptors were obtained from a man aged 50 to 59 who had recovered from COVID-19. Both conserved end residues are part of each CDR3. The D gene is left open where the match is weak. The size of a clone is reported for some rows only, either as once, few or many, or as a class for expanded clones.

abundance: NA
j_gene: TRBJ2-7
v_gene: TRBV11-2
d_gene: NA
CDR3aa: CASSFNYEQYF
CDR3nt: TGTGCCAGCAGCTTTAACTACGAGCAGTACTTC

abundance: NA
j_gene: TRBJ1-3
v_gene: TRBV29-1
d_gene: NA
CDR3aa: CSVQSTGNGNTIYF
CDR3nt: TGCAGCGTTCAATCTACCGGGAATGGAAACACCATATATTTT

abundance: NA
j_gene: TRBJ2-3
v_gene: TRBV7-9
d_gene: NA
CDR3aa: CASSSQLGDTQYF
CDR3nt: TGTGCCAGCAGCTCCCAACTAGGGGATACGCAGTATTTT

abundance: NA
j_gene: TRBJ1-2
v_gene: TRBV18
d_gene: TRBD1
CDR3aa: CASSPGQGYGYTF
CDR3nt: TGTGCCAGCTCACCGGGACAGGGGTATGGCTACACCTTC

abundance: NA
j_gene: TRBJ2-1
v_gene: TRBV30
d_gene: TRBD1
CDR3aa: CAWSLPDRGGGEQFF
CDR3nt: TGTGCCTGGTCCCTCCCGGACAGGGGTGGTGGTGAGCAGTTCTTC

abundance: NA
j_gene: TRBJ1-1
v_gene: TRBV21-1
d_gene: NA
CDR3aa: CASSKAKGGNEAFF
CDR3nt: TGTGCCAGCAGCAAAGCTAAGGGAGGGAATGAAGCTTTCTTT

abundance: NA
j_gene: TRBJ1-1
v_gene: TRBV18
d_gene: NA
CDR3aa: CASSTAGAGSGTEAFF
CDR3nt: TGTGCCAGCTCAACGGCAGGGGCAGGGTCAGGCACTGAAGCTTTCTTT

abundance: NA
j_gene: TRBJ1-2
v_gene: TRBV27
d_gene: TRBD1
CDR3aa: CASSLTGAGYTF
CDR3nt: TGTGCCAGCAGTCTTACAGGGGCCGGCTACACCTTC

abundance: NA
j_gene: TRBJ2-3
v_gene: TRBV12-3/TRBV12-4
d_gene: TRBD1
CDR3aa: CASRGQGTDTQYF
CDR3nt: TGTGCCAGCAGGGGACAGGGCACAGATACGCAGTATTTT

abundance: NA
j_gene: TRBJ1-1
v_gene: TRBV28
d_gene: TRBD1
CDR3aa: CASSMFWDRNTEAFF
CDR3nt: TGTGCCAGCAGCATGTTCTGGGACAGAAACACTGAAGCTTTCTTT

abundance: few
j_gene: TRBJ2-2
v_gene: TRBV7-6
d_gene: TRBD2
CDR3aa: CASSLRPGLGTGELFF
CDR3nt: TGTGCCAGCAGCTTAAGGCCGGGACTAGGAACCGGGGAGCTGTTTTTT

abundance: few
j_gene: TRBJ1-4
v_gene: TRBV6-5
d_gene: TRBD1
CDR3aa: CASRKQGANEKLFF
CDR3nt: TGTGCCAGCAGAAAACAGGGGGCGAATGAAAAACTGTTTTTT

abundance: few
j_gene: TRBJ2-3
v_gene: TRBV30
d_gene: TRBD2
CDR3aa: CAWSATRTSRGRKDTQYF
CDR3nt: TGTGCCTGGAGTGCAACCCGGACTAGCCGGGGTCGAAAAGATACGCAGTATTTT

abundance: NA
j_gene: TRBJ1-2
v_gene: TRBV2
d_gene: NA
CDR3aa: CASSERLRVLNYGYTF
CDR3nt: TGTGCCAGCAGTGAACGGTTGCGGGTCCTCAACTATGGCTACACCTTC

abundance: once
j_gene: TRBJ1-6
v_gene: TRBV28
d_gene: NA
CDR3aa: CASSFLDSSNSPLHF
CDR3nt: TGTGCCAGCAGTTTCCTAGACAGTTCCAATTCACCCCTCCACTTT

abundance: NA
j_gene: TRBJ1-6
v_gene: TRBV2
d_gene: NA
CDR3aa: CASSVTGNSPLHF
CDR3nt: TGTGCCAGCAGTGTTACGGGAAATTCACCCCTCCACTTT

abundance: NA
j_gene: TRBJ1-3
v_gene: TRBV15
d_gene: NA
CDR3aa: CATSRDRHIGNTIYF
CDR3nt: TGTGCCACCAGCAGAGATCGACACATTGGAAACACCATATATTTT

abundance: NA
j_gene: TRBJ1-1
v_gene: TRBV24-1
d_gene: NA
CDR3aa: CAIGEEAFF
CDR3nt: TGTGCCATCGGGGAAGAAGCTTTCTTT

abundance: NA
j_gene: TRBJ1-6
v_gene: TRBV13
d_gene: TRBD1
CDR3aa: CASSVGQGSSPLHF
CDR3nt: TGTGCCAGCAGCGTCGGACAGGGAAGTTCACCCCTCCACTTT

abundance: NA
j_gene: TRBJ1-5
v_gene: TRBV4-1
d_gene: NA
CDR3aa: CASSQDEFGGDQPQHF
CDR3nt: TGCGCCAGCAGCCAAGATGAGTTCGGGGGTGATCAGCCCCAGCATTTT

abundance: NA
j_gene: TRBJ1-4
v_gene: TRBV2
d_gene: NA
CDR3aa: CASSGLRTKLFF
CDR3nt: TGTGCCAGCAGCGGACTCCGGACAAAACTGTTTTTT

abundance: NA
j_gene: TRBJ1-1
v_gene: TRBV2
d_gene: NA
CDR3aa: CASSVLRAEAFF
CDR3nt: TGTGCCAGCAGTGTTTTACGAGCTGAAGCTTTCTTT

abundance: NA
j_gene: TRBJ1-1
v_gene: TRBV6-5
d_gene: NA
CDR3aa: CASGILNTEAFF
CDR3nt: TGTGCCAGCGGCATTTTGAACACTGAAGCTTTCTTT

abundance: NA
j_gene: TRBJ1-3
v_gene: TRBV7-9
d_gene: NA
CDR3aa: CASSVTHAARERFGNTIYF
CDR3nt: TGTGCCAGCAGCGTTACCCATGCCGCGAGGGAAAGATTTGGAAACACCATATATTTT

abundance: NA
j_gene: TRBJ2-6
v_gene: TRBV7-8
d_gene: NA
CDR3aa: CASSLRQSPSGANVLTF
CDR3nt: TGTGCCAGCAGCTTAAGACAGTCCCCCTCTGGGGCCAACGTCCTGACTTTC

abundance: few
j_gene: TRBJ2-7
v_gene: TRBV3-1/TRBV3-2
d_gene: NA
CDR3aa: CASSRVSYEQYF
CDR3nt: TGTGCCAGCAGCCGAGTCTCCTACGAGCAGTACTTC

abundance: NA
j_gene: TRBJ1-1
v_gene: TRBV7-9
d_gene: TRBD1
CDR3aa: CASSLTGTGSSTEAFF
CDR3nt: TGTGCCAGCAGCTTAACCGGGACAGGGAGCTCCACTGAAGCTTTCTTT

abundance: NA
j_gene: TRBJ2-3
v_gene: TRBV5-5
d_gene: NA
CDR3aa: CASSLARASTDTQYF
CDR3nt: TGTGCCAGCAGCTTGGCGAGGGCTAGCACAGATACGCAGTATTTT

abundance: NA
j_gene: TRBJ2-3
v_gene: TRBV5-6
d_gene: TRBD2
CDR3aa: CASSPGLAVDTQYF
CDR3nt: TGTGCCAGCAGCCCCGGACTAGCGGTAGATACGCAGTATTTT

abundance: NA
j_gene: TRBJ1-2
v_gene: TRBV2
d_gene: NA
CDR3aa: CAGRTDNYGYTF
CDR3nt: TGTGCCGGCCGGACAGATAACTATGGCTACACCTTC

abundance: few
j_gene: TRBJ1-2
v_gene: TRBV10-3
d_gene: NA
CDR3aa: CAISESNRNYGYTF
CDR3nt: TGTGCCATCAGTGAGTCTAACAGAAACTATGGCTACACCTTC

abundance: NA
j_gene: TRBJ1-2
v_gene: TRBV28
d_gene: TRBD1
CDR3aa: CASSYHRGRLGYTF
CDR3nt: TGTGCCAGCAGTTATCACAGGGGGCGCCTAGGCTACACCTTC

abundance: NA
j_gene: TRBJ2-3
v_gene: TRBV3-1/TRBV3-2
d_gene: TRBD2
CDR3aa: CASSPGRDEGDTQYF
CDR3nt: TGTGCCAGCAGCCCCGGGAGGGACGAGGGAGATACGCAGTATTTT

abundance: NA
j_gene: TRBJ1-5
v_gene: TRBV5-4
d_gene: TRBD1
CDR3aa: CAGSRQGGNQPQHF
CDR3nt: TGTGCCGGATCCCGACAGGGCGGCAATCAGCCCCAGCATTTT

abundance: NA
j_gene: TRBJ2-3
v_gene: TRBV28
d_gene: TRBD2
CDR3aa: CASSSATSGGTDTQYF
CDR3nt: TGTGCCAGCAGTTCAGCGACTAGCGGGGGCACAGATACGCAGTATTTT

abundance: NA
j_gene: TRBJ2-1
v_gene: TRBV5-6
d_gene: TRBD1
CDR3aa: CASSLPGQGPHEQFF
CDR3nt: TGTGCCAGCAGCTTACCGGGACAGGGCCCCCATGAGCAGTTCTTC

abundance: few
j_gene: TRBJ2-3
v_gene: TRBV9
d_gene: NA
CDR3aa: CASSPRLGGVTDTQYF
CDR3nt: TGTGCCAGCAGCCCACGGTTAGGGGGGGTCACAGATACGCAGTATTTT

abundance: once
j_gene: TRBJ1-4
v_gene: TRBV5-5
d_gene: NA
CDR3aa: CASSSGGSNEKLFF
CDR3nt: TGTGCCAGCAGCTCGGGGGGATCTAATGAAAAACTGTTTTTT

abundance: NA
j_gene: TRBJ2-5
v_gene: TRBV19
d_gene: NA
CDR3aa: CASSMQGYDQYF
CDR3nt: TGTGCCAGTAGTATGCAGGGATATGACCAGTACTTC

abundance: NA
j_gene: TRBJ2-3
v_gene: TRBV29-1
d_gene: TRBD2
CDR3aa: CSVGEGTSVILTDTQYF
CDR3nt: TGCAGCGTTGGGGAAGGGACTAGCGTCATTCTCACAGATACGCAGTATTTT

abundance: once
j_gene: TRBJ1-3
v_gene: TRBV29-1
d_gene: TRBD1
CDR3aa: CSAQTGGDTIYF
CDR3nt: TGCAGCGCACAGACAGGGGGAGACACCATATATTTT

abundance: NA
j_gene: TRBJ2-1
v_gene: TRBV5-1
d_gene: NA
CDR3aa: CASSFAPESSRNSYNEQFF
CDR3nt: TGCGCCAGCAGCTTCGCACCCGAATCCAGCAGGAACTCCTACAATGAGCAGTTCTTC

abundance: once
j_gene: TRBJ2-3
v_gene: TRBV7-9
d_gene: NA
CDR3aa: CASSHDRRSTDTQYF
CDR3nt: TGTGCCAGCAGTCATGACAGGAGAAGCACAGATACGCAGTATTTT

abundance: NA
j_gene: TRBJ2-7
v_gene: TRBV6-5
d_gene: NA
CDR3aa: CASRILGTTNYEQYF
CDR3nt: TGTGCCAGCAGGATCCTTGGAACTACCAACTACGAGCAGTACTTC

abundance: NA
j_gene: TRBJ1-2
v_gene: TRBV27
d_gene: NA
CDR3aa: CASSQRQNYGYTF
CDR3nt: TGTGCCAGCAGTCAAAGACAGAACTATGGCTACACCTTC

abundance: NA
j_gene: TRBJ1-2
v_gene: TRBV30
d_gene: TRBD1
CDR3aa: CAWTPLSFGDRGTYGYTF
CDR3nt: TGTGCCTGGACGCCCCTCTCGTTCGGCGACAGGGGGACCTATGGCTACACCTTC

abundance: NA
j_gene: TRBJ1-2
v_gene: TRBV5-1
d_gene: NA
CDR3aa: CASSQGTGIIGYTF
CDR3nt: TGCGCCAGCAGCCAAGGAACAGGTATTATTGGCTACACCTTC

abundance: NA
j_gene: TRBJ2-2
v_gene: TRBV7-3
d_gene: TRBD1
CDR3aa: CASSAGTGVSGELFF
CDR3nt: TGTGCCAGCAGCGCCGGGACAGGGGTATCCGGGGAGCTGTTTTTT

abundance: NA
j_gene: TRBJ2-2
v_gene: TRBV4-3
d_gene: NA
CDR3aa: CASSQNTGVPGELFF
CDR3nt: TGCGCCAGCAGCCAAAACACGGGGGTACCCGGGGAGCTGTTTTTT

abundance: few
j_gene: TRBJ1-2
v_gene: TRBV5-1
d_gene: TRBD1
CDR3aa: CASSPGQTYGYTF
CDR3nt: TGCGCCAGCAGCCCGGGACAGACCTATGGCTACACCTTC

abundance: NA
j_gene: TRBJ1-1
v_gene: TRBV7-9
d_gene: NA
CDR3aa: CASSSYTEAFF
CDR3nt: TGTGCCAGCAGCTCTTACACTGAAGCTTTCTTT

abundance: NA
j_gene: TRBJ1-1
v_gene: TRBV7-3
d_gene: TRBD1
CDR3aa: CASSGQDNTEAFF
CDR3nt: TGTGCCAGCAGTGGACAGGACAACACTGAAGCTTTCTTT

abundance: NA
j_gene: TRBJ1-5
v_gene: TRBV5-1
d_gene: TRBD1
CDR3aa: CASSPGTGGSNQPQHF
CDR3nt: TGCGCCAGCAGCCCAGGAACAGGGGGAAGCAATCAGCCCCAGCATTTT

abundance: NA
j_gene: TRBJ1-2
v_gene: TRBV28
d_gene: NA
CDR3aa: CASSTRGTNYGYTF
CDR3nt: TGTGCCAGCAGTACTCGGGGGACTAACTATGGCTACACCTTC

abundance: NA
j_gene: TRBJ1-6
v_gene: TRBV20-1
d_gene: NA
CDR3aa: CSSGLNSPLHF
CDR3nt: TGCAGTTCGGGGTTGAATTCACCCCTCCACTTT

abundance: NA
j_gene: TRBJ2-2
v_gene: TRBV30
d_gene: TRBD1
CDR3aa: CAPGTEKRELFF
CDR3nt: TGTGCCCCCGGGACAGAAAAGCGGGAGCTGTTTTTT

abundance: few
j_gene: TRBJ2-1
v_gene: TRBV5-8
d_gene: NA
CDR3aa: CASVDLGDNEQFF
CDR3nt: TGTGCCAGCGTAGATCTAGGGGACAATGAGCAGTTCTTC